The rows below give T cell receptor beta chains drawn from one sample of a study of blood T cell repertoires in COVID-19. The repertoire was sequenced with immunoSEQ multiplex PCR; TCRdb's copy has only in-frame clones and lacks some. This sample has 100,000 to 150,000 clones; more than 75% occur once, and the top ten carry approximately 10%. Sequencing was carried out using peripheral blood. All receptors come from a woman aged 70 to 79 with COVID-19, enrolled during active disease. The CDR3 runs from the conserved cysteine through the conserved F or W. D genes are given only for firm matches. Some rows have no size entry. The others give once, few or many, or a class for an expanded clone.

abundance	d_gene	j_gene	v_gene	CDR3aa	CDR3nt
-	-	TRBJ2-7	TRBV10-3	CAISDSGYLSSYEQYF	TGTGCCATCAGTGACTCGGGATATCTCAGCTCCTACGAGCAGTACTTC
-	TRBD2	TRBJ2-7	TRBV4-2	CASAISGTSGSWGGEQYF	TGTGCCAGCGCTATCTCCGGGACTAGCGGATCCTGGGGGGGCGAGCAGTACTTC
once	-	TRBJ1-2	TRBV15	CATSRDRAPGGGYTF	TGTGCCACCAGCAGAGATCGGGCCCCCGGCGGGGGCTACACCTTC
-	TRBD2	TRBJ2-1	TRBV2	CASSERSLLADIHNEQFF	TGTGCCAGCAGTGAAAGGTCACTCCTAGCGGATATACACAATGAGCAGTTCTTC
-	-	TRBJ1-1	TRBV27	CASSSILGGNTEAFF	TGTGCCAGCAGTTCCATCTTAGGGGGGAACACTGAAGCTTTCTTT
once	-	TRBJ1-5	TRBV5-6	CASTKTDYSNQPQHF	TGTGCCAGCACCAAGACAGATTATAGCAATCAGCCCCAGCATTTT
-	TRBD2	TRBJ2-3	TRBV6-4	CASSPLAGGGTDTQYF	TGTGCCAGCAGCCCCTTGGCGGGGGGGGGCACAGATACGCAGTATTTT
-	-	TRBJ1-4	TRBV5-1	CASSLGSMAAVNEKLFF	TGCGCCAGCAGCTTGGGATCTATGGCGGCAGTCAATGAAAAACTGTTTTTT
-	TRBD1	TRBJ2-7	TRBV7-7	CASSADRGGEQYF	TGTGCCAGCAGCGCGGACAGGGGCGGCGAGCAGTACTTC
few	TRBD2	TRBJ2-7	TRBV18	CASAGLAGVSYEQYF	TGTGCCAGCGCCGGACTAGCGGGGGTGTCCTACGAGCAGTACTTC
once	-	TRBJ2-7	TRBV5-4	CASSLDQGDEQYF	TGTGCCAGCAGCTTAGATCAAGGGGACGAGCAGTACTTC
-	-	TRBJ1-1	TRBV28	CASSLTDNTEAFF	TGTGCCAGCAGCCTGACAGATAACACTGAAGCTTTCTTT
-	TRBD2	TRBJ2-1	TRBV18	CASSLSGLDLGEQFF	TGTGCCAGCTCACTCTCTGGACTAGACCTGGGTGAGCAGTTCTTC
-	-	TRBJ2-7	TRBV5-1	CASSLAGSYEQYF	TGCGCCAGCAGCTTGGCCGGGTCCTACGAGCAGTACTTC
-	-	TRBJ2-7	TRBV3-1/TRBV3-2	CASSRSGSNSYEQYF	TGTGCCAGCAGCCGAAGCGGCTCCAACTCCTACGAGCAGTACTTC
-	TRBD2	TRBJ2-1	TRBV6-4	CASSVGTSGGYNEQFF	TGTGCCAGCAGTGTCGGGACTAGCGGGGGCTACAATGAGCAGTTCTTC
-	-	TRBJ2-1	TRBV7-2	CASSLRGRPSNEQFF	TGTGCCAGCAGCTTACGTGGTAGGCCTAGCAATGAGCAGTTCTTC
-	TRBD1	TRBJ2-7	TRBV6-6	CASSYSMDRENEQYF	TGTGCCAGCAGTTACTCGATGGACAGGGAAAACGAGCAGTACTTC
-	TRBD2	TRBJ2-7	TRBV14	CASSQASGGGYEQYF	TGTGCCAGCAGCCAAGCTAGCGGGGGTGGGTACGAGCAGTACTTC
-	-	TRBJ2-1	TRBV12-1	CATRNFRDRGRVEQFF	TGTGCCACCAGAAACTTCCGGGACAGGGGGCGGGTTGAGCAGTTCTTC
-	-	TRBJ1-5	TRBV12-3/TRBV12-4	CASSHRVDQPQHF	TGTGCCAGCAGCCACAGGGTGGATCAGCCCCAGCATTTT
once	-	TRBJ2-1	TRBV6-5	CASSYSPAGNEQFF	TGTGCCAGCAGTTACTCCCCGGCAGGAAATGAGCAGTTCTTC